This T cell receptor (beta chain) was identified during a study of T-cell memory formation after mild COVID-19. TCRdb reanalysed the 5' RACE reads using MiXCR and keeps one entry per CDR3 protein. The sample yields just over 200,000 distinct CDR3 sequences, roughly 10% seen once. CDR3 length: 18 amino acids. Germline loops: CDR1 ENHRY, CDR2 SYGVKD. J gave up 1 base and V 4 bases, and 10 bases lay outside the gene matches. The chain links TRBV10-3 to TRBJ1-4; 9 bases line up with TRBD1. The sequence came from a young man who had mild COVID-19 (a few samples of this study predate the infection). Cell type and time point are not known. Sequences were obtained from PBMCs or a T cell subset sorted from them (not recorded which). This CDR3 reads CAISGQPGQGGTNEKLFF. The CDR3 region has the DNA TGTGCCATCAGTGGACAGCCGGGACAGGGCGGAACTAATGAAAAACTGTTTTTT.